The text below deals with one TCR beta chain. Trimming removed 5 bases from V and 4 bases from J, with 14 bases in between. The V gene's germline CDR1 is MDHEN and CDR2 SYDVKM. The CDR3 is 14 amino acids. Assay used: immunoSEQ multiplex PCR; TCRdb lists only in-frame clones, some missing. The sample has 120,000 or so clones; roughly 82% are singletons. The record originates from a study of blood T cell repertoires in COVID-19. The TCR originated in a woman in her fifties or sixties with acute or convalescent COVID-19. V usage is TRBV28 and J usage is TRBJ1-2; possibly TRBD1 for D (6 bases). Sequencing was done on a sample of peripheral blood. CDR3 region: CASSVTRGTYGYTF. Here the CDR3 DNA reads TGTGCCAGCAGTGTAACCAGGGGTACCTATGGCTACACCTTC.